The 12 T cell receptor beta chains given below trace back to one sample, sequenced in a study of T cell responses to AZD1222 COVID-19 vaccine. Generated by immunoSEQ multiplex PCR, the TCRdb table keeps only in-frame clones and is missing some. The sample carries about 190,000 clones, 85% to 95% recorded once. This sample comprised peripheral blood, obtained on day 0 of AZD1222 vaccination. Every receptor here comes from an adult in good health.

Here the CDR3 DNA reads TGCGCCAGCAGTACCGGAGCGGGAGTGAAAGATGAGCAGTTCTTC. Translating gives CASSTGAGVKDEQFF. V and J are TRBV10-2 and TRBJ2-1; 8 bases are a match to TRBD2. This CDR3 contains 15 residues. CDR1 WSHSY and CDR2 SAAADI come from the germline V gene. J gave up 8 bases and V 5 bases, and 11 bases lay outside the gene matches.

V and J are TRBV9 and TRBJ1-5; unclear D gene. Trimming took 0 bases from V and 7 from J, leaving 11 bases between them. CDR1 SGDLS and CDR2 YYNGEE come from the germline V gene. The CDR3 extends over 14 amino acids. CDR3 nucleotide sequence: TGTGCCAGCAGCGTAGATGAAGGGTGGCAGCCCCAGCATTTT. Amino acid sequence: CASSVDEGWQPQHF. Combining the CDR3 with reference TRBV9 and TRBJ1-5 gives the whole variable domain DSGVTQTPKHLITATGQRVTLRCSPRSGDLSVYWYQQSLDQGLQFLIQYYNGEERAKGNILERFSAQQFPDLHSELNLSSLELGDSALYFCASSVDEGWQPQHFGDGTRLSIL.

This clone has only one observation. J is TRBJ2-3 and V is TRBV28, with TRBD2 as a possible D gene (5 bases). Germline loops: CDR1 MDHEN, CDR2 SYDVKM. The V end was cut by 7 bases, the J end by 2 bases, with 19 bases between. This CDR3 region has 16 residues. The CDR3 protein is CASTFTVGVDTDTQYF. CDR3 bases: TGTGCCAGCACTTTTACCGTCGGGGTCGACACAGATACGCAGTATTTT.

The chain employs TRBV5-8 and TRBJ2-7; weak D call: TRBD1 (5 bases). The germline CDR1 and CDR2 sequences are SGHTS and YDEGEE. CDR3 length: 15 amino acids. V lost 2 bases and J lost 4, with 16 bases in between. CDR3 loop: CASSLGASWYYEQYF. The CDR3 DNA follows: TGTGCCAGCAGCTTAGGGGCAAGTTGGTATTACGAGCAGTACTTC.

CDR3 region: CASSIRGELFF. CDR3 bases: TGTGCCAGTAGTATAAGGGGGGAGCTGTTTTTT. This chain joins TRBV19 and TRBJ2-2; D remains unclear. V gave up 2 bases and J gave up 8 bases, with 3 bases separating them. The CDR3 consists of 11 residues. Germline V CDR1 and CDR2: LNHDA, SQIVND (reference sequence).

The chain joins TRBV9 to TRBJ1-1; unclear D gene. Trimming removed 7 bases from V and 1 base from J, with 8 bases in between. CDR1 SGDLS and CDR2 YYNGEE come from the germline V gene. This CDR3 contains 12 residues. The CDR3, as DNA: TGTGCCAGCCCCCATACGAACACTGAAGCTTTCTTT. Translated, it gives CASPHTNTEAFF.

This sequence joins TRBV5-1 and TRBJ1-1; 7 bases are a match to TRBD1. V trimming: 2 bases; J trimming: 4 bases; junction bases outside the gene matches: 11. The CDR3 has 16 residues. Germline V lookup: CDR1 SGHRS, CDR2 YFSETQ. The CDR3 protein is CASSLFLGGAGTEAFF. The CDR3 DNA reads as TGCGCCAGCAGCTTATTTCTAGGGGGCGCGGGCACTGAAGCTTTCTTT.

This chain links TRBV6-6 with TRBJ1-4, with D unclear. CDR1 MNHNY and CDR2 SVGAGI come from the germline V gene (reference sequence). The CDR3 totals 15 residues. Trimming took 4 bases from V and 0 from J, leaving 9 bases between them. The CDR3, as DNA: TGTGCCAGCAGTTTCGGGGTTGCAACTAATGAAAAACTGTTTTTT. This gives the protein CASSFGVATNEKLFF.

This clone was recorded a few times. The chain recombines TRBV10-2 with TRBJ2-1, with TRBD2 identical over 9 bases. Germline V CDR1 and CDR2: WSHSY, SAAADI. J lost 4 bases, V lost 2 bases, and 9 bases had no gene match. CDR3 length: 17 amino acids. CDR3 coding DNA: TGCGCCAGCAGTGAGCGGAAGGGGCTAGCGGGGTACAATGAGCAGTTCTTC. It encodes CASSERKGLAGYNEQFF.

The rearrangement links TRBV9 to TRBJ2-5; 9 bases map to TRBD2. The V gene end was trimmed by 3 bases and the J gene end by 1 base; junction bases not matched to a gene: 13. The CDR3 is made up of 18 amino acids. Germline loops: CDR1 SGDLS, CDR2 YYNGEE. The CDR3 DNA reads as TGTGCCAGCAGCGACCCGGTAAGCGGGAGGCCGTTCCAAGAGACCCAGTACTTC. Amino acids: CASSDPVSGRPFQETQYF.

V usage is TRBV4-1 and J usage is TRBJ2-3; the D gene is possibly TRBD2 (6 bases). CDR3 length equals 15 residues. CDR1 is MGHRA, CDR2 YSYEKL, per germline. Trimming pared 0 bases from V and 2 bases from J, leaving 9 bases between. CDR3 DNA sequence: TGCGCCAGCAGCCAAGATCGGGGGTACACAGATACGCAGTATTTT. It codes for CASSQDRGYTDTQYF.

This rearrangement joins TRBV28 to TRBJ1-1; tentative D call: TRBD1 (5 bases). Trimming removed 3 bases from V and 1 base from J, with 9 bases in between. Germline values: CDR1 MDHEN, CDR2 SYDVKM. CDR3 length: 14 amino acids. CDR3 amino acids: CASSFWGPNTEAFF. The CDR3 region has the DNA TGTGCCAGCAGTTTTTGGGGACCGAACACTGAAGCTTTCTTT.